This T cell receptor beta chain was documented in a study of lymphopenia after photon versus proton radiotherapy. As for this clone: Antigen: not known.

Produced via immunoSEQ multiplex PCR; TCRdb's table is partial and in-frame only. The sample holds roughly 22,000 clones, about 82% seen once. Study-level points and caveats: Photon-treated patients lost naive T cells and TCR diversity; proton-treated stayed stable. After the lymphocyte nadir, photon-treated repertoires showed oligoclonal expansion, especially of CD8+ Temra cells.

The origin of this receptor is a woman in her 70s with pancreatic cancer. The source was peripheral blood, collected from a patient treated with proton-based radiotherapy.

CDR3 DNA sequence: TGTGCCAGCAGCCAGAGACTAGCGGGAGCCACACCCAGCAACTACGAGCAGTACTTC. It yields the protein CASSQRLAGATPSNYEQYF. The chain uses TRBV5-5 and TRBJ2-7; 12 nucleotides match TRBD2. Germline V gives CDR1 SGHKS, CDR2 YYEKEE (reference sequence). There are 19 residues in the CDR3. V lost 4 bases, J lost 3 bases, and 17 bases stayed unmatched.